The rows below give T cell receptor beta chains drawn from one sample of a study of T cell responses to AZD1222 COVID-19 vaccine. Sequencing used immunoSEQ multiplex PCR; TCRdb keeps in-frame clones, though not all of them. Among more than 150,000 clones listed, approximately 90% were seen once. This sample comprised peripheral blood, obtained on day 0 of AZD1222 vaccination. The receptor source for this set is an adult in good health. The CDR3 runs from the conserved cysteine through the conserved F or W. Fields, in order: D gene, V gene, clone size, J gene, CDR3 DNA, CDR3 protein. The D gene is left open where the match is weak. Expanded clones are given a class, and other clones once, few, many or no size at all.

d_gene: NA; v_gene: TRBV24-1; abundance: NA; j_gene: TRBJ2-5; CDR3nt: TGTGCCACCAGTGATTTGGAGACAGCTACCCAAGAGACCCAGTACTTC; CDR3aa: CATSDLETATQETQYF
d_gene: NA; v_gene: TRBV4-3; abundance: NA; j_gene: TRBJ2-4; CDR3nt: TGCGCCAGCAGCCAAGTAACAGGGATCAAAAACATTCAGTACTTC; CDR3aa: CASSQVTGIKNIQYF
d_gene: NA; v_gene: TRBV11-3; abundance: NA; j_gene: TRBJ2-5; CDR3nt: TGTGCCAGCAGCTTAGGCGCGGGGCCACAAGAGACCCAGTACTTC; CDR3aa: CASSLGAGPQETQYF
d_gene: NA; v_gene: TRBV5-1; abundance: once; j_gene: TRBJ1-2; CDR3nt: TGCGCCAGCAGCTTGGCCGAGTATGGCTACACCTTC; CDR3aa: CASSLAEYGYTF
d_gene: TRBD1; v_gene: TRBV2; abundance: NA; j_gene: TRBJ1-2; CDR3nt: TGTGCCAGCAGTGAAATGGGACAGGGGTATGGCTACACCTTC; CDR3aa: CASSEMGQGYGYTF
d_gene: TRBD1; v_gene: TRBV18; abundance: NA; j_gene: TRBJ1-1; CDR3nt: TGTGCCAGCTCCCAGGGACAGGGGAACACTGAAGCTTTCTTT; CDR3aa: CASSQGQGNTEAFF
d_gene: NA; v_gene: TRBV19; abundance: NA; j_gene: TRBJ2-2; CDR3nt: TGTGCCAGTAGTATAGGTCGGGAGACGACCGGGGAGCTGTTTTTT; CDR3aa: CASSIGRETTGELFF
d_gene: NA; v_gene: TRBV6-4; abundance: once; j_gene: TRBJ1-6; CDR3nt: TGTGCCAGCAGGGAAAAATGGGGTTCACCCCTCCACTTT; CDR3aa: CASREKWGSPLHF
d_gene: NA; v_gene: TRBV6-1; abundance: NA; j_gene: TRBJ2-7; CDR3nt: TGTGCCAGCAGTGAAGCTATGGCCTACGAGCAGTACTTC; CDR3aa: CASSEAMAYEQYF
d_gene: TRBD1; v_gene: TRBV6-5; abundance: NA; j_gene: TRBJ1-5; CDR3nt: TGTGCCAGCAGGGGGGACAGTCGCAATCAGCCCCAGCATTTT; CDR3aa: CASRGDSRNQPQHF
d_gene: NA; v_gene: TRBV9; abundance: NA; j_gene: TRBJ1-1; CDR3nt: TGTGCCAGCAGCCCCTCAGGCACCCGGACTGAAGCTTTCTTT; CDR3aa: CASSPSGTRTEAFF
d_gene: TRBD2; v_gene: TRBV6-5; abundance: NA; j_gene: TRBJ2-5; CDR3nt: TGTGCCAGCAGTTCCCCGACTAGCTCCCGGACGGCCCAGTACTTC; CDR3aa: CASSSPTSSRTAQYF
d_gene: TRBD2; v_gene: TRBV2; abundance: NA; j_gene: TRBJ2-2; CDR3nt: TGTGCCAGCAGCACAGCGGGAGGGCCGGGCGGGGAGCTGTTTTTT; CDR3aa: CASSTAGGPGGELFF
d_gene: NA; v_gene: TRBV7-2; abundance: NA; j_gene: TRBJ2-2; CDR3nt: TGTGCCAGCAGCTCCTTAGTTGGGAGCACCGGGGAGCTGTTTTTT; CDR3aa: CASSSLVGSTGELFF
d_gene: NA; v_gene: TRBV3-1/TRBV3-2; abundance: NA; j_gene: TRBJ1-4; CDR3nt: TGTGCCAGCAGCCAGACTAATGAAAAACTGTTTTTT; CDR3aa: CASSQTNEKLFF
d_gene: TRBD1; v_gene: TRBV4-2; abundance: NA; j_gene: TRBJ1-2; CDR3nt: TGTGCCAGCAGCCACTACCCCGGGACAGTAGATTATGGCTACACCTTC; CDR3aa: CASSHYPGTVDYGYTF
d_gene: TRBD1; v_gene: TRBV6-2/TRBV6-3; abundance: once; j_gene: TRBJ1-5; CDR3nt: TGTGCCAGCAGTCCGGGACAGTTCAATCAGCCCCAGCATTTT; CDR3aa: CASSPGQFNQPQHF
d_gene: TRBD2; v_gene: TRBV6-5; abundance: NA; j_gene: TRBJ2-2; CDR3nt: TGTGCCAGCAGGCTAGCGGGCACGAACACCGGGGAGCTGTTTTTT; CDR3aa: CASRLAGTNTGELFF
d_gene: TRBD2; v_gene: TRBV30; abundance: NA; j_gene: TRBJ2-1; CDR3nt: TGTGCCTGGAGTGTAAGCGGGAGGGCGAGGAGACTTCAGTTCTTC; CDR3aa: CAWSVSGRARRLQFF
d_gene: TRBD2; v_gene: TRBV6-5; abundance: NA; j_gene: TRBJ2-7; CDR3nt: TGTGCCAGCAAACCCCGGGGGGACTCCTACGAGCAGTACTTC; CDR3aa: CASKPRGDSYEQYF
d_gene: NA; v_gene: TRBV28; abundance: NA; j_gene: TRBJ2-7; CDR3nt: TGTGCCAGCAGTCTCCTACAGGGATCGCATCGGGAGCAGTACTTC; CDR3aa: CASSLLQGSHREQYF
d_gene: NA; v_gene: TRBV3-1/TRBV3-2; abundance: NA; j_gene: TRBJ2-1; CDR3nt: TGTGCCAGCAGCCAAGTAAAAAGCGGATTCTACAATGAGCAGTTCTTC; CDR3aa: CASSQVKSGFYNEQFF
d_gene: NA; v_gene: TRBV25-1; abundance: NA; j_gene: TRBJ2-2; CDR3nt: TGTGCCAGCAGTGAAGTGCCAGGGGCCAGTTCCGGGGAGCTGTTTTTT; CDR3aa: CASSEVPGASSGELFF
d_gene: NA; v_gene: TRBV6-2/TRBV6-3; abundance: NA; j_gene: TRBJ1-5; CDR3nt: TGTGCCAGCAGTTACGCCGACATTAATCAGCCCCAGCATTTT; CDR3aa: CASSYADINQPQHF
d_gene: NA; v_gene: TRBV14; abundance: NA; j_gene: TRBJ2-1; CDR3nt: TGTGCCAGCAGCCTCCGCAACTATAGAAATTGGTACAATGAGCAGTTCTTC; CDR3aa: CASSLRNYRNWYNEQFF
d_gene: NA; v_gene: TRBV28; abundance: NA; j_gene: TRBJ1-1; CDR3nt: TGTGCCAGCAGTTGGGAAGGGGTTGGGAGGACTGAAGCTTTCTTT; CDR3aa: CASSWEGVGRTEAFF
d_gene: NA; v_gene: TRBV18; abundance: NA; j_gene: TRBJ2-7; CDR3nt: TGTGCCAGCTCGCCGGACTTTGAGCAGTACTTC; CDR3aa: CASSPDFEQYF
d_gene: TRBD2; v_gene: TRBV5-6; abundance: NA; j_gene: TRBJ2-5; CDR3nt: TGTGCCAGCCACGGGACTAGCGCCCCATGGGTAGAGACCCAGTACTTC; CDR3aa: CASHGTSAPWVETQYF